These 4 T cell receptor beta chains came from one sample sequenced in a study of shared clonotypes between healthy human individuals. Some clones are missing from TCRdb's copy, which holds only in-frame ones; the method was immunoSEQ multiplex PCR. The sample holds approximately 2.5 million clones, approximately 94% seen once. What was sequenced was naive CD4+ T cells from PBMCs. Subset given: CD45RA+ positively selected. These receptors all stem from a man younger than 30 in good health. Some clones in this sample may be carry-over from other donors' samples.

The rearrangement joins TRBV27 to TRBJ1-1; possible D gene TRBD1, 6 bases. Trimming took off 6 bases at V and 4 bases at J, with 15 bases between the two ends. From germline, CDR1 is MNHEY and CDR2 SMNVEV (reference sequence). The CDR3 extends over 14 amino acids. CDR3 region: CASRFARGGTEAFF. As DNA, the CDR3 is TGTGCCAGCAGATTTGCCAGGGGCGGCACTGAAGCTTTCTTT.

Details on this clone: Other nucleotide sequences in the sample specify the same CDR3. The chain employs TRBV28 and TRBJ2-6; D gene unclear. The germline V gene encodes CDR1 MDHEN and CDR2 SYDVKM. The CDR3 runs 15 residues. Trimming took 3 bases from V and 2 from J, leaving 8 bases between them. The CDR3: CASSLGGAGANVLTF. DNA of the CDR3: TGTGCCAGCAGTTTGGGCGGCGCTGGGGCCAACGTCCTGACTTTC. Supplemented by reference TRBV28 and TRBJ2-6, the full variable domain reads DVKVTQSSRYLVKRTGEKVFLECVQDMDHENMFWYRQDPGLGLRLIYFSYDVKMKEKGDIPEGYSVSREKKERFSLILESASTNQTSMYLCASSLGGAGANVLTFGAGSRLTVL.

The chain has TRBV4-3 and TRBJ2-7, with 9 bases aligning to TRBD1. V lost 4 bases and J lost 3; bases outside the gene matches: 4. Per germline, CDR1 LGHNA and CDR2 YSLEER. This CDR3 has 14 amino acids. The CDR3 reads CASSLGQGFYEQYF. Here the CDR3 DNA reads TGCGCCAGCAGCCTGGGACAGGGATTCTACGAGCAGTACTTC.

This clone was found a few times. The DNA of the CDR3 is TGTGCCTGGATCCTCCGTGGGAGGGGAACCGGCACTGAAGCTTTCTTT. Translating gives CAWILRGRGTGTEAFF. The chain links TRBV30 to TRBJ1-1, with D possibly being TRBD1 (5 bases). Germline V gene lookup returns CDR1 GTSNPN and CDR2 SVGIG (reference sequence). The CDR3 consists of 16 residues. V lost 4 bases and J 4 bases, leaving 22 bases between the germline ends.